A selection of T cell receptor beta chains follows, all from one sample in a study of shared clonotypes between healthy human individuals. Profiled with immunoSEQ multiplex PCR; TCRdb holds only in-frame clones, not every one. Counted here are roughly 2.1 million clones, 85% to 95% occurring once; the ten biggest clones make up under 2%. Sequencing was performed on naive CD8+ T cells from PBMCs. Receptors originate from a man aged 18-30 years in good health. Some clones in this sample may be carry-over from other donors' samples. CDR3s include the opening cysteine and the closing phenylalanine or tryptophan. Fields, in order: CDR3 length, J gene, D gene, clone size, V gene, CDR3 protein, CDR3 DNA. The D gene is left open where the match is weak. Clone size, where shown, is once, few, many, or a class for clones that have expanded.

16 TRBJ1-5 TRBD1 . TRBV19 CATDPRDRVVSQPQHF TGTGCCACTGACCCCCGGGACAGGGTGGTGAGTCAGCCCCAGCATTTT
13 TRBJ2-7 . . TRBV28 CASRQGGAYEQYF TGTGCCAGCAGACAGGGGGGGGCCTACGAGCAGTACTTC
16 TRBJ2-5 TRBD2 . TRBV6-4 CASRDRTSGSEETQYF TGTGCCAGCAGGGACCGGACTAGCGGGAGTGAAGAGACCCAGTACTTC
13 TRBJ2-2 . few TRBV27 CASSIRDGRELFF TGTGCCAGCAGTATTCGGGATGGCCGGGAGCTGTTTTTT
13 TRBJ1-1 . . TRBV6-1 CAISTKGNTEAFF TGTGCCATCTCAACGAAGGGGAACACTGAAGCTTTCTTT
19 TRBJ2-2 TRBD2 . TRBV30 CAWSALPFREGENTGELFF TGTGCCTGGAGTGCCCTGCCCTTCCGGGAGGGAGAGAACACCGGGGAGCTGTTTTTT
14 TRBJ2-7 . once TRBV25-1 CASSEGHRHGEQYF TGTGCCAGCAGTGAAGGTCATCGGCATGGCGAGCAGTACTTC
12 TRBJ2-7 TRBD2 . TRBV6-1 CASSELRGGEYF TGTGCCAGCAGTGAATTGCGGGGGGGCGAGTACTTC
16 TRBJ1-1 TRBD1 . TRBV4-1 CASSQETGRGRTEAFF TGCGCCAGCAGCCAAGAAACGGGCAGGGGGCGCACTGAAGCTTTCTTT
15 TRBJ2-2 . . TRBV5-6 CASSLDRENTGELFF TGTGCCAGCAGCTTGGACAGGGAAAACACCGGGGAGCTGTTTTTT
15 TRBJ2-7 TRBD2 . TRBV7-8 CASSFRLAGEVAQYF TGTGCCAGCAGCTTTCGACTAGCGGGAGAAGTAGCGCAGTACTTC
13 TRBJ2-5 . . TRBV18 CASSPNPPETQYF TGTGCCAGCTCACCAAACCCCCCGGAGACCCAGTACTTC
12 TRBJ1-2 . once TRBV7-9 CASSLGGTGYTF TGTGCCAGCAGCTTGGGAGGGACTGGCTACACCTTC
14 TRBJ2-7 . . TRBV29-1 CSVLRGGEAYEQYF TGCAGCGTCCTCAGGGGAGGGGAGGCCTACGAGCAGTACTTC